This TCR beta chain appears in the sequencing data of a study of blood T cells in healthy people across ages. This clonotype has only a few counts. Antigen unknown. Trimming took off 5 bases at V and 4 bases at J, with 9 bases between the two ends. This CDR3 region has 13 residues. Germline V gives CDR1 ENHRY, CDR2 SYGVKD. Overall study findings and caveats: Per million T cells, TCR beta diversity dropped roughly linearly as age increased.

A second PCR of about 6 to 11 cycles used a sample-barcoded 5' primer and a J-beta primer mix. TCRdb analysed the 5' RACE reads with MiXCR anew, one entry per CDR3 protein. Here the sample spans 1.5 million to 2 million distinct CDR3 sequences, 28% being singletons. Source material: blood. J is TRBJ2-1 and V is TRBV10-3; D remains ambiguous. The receptor comes from a woman younger than 45 in good health. DNA of the CDR3: TGTGCCATCAGTAAACAAGGGTACAATGAGCAGTTCTTC. The encoded protein is CAISKQGYNEQFF.